This TCR beta chain was identified in a study of cytomegalovirus exposure and HLA in healthy donors. Trimming took 4 bases from V and 3 from J; bases not matched to a gene: 5. Per the germline V gene, CDR1 is SGHDT and CDR2 is YYEEEE. The CDR3 extends over 14 amino acids. Regarding the study as a whole: Rare TCR sequences predominated, though certain public TCRs were found in many donors.

Use of 60 Vbeta and 13 Jbeta primers characterized the PCR. Data came from immunoSEQ multiplex PCR; TCRdb stores just in-frame clones and leaves some out. The sample totals 200,000 to 250,000 clones. As to this clone: Its target is unknown.

The sequenced material came from PBMCs. This receptor was obtained from a girl aged 2 to 9 in good health and CMV-seropositive. The rearrangement joins TRBV5-6 to TRBJ1-2; 8 bases match TRBD1. This CDR3 reads CASSPGQAYYGYTF. The CDR3 DNA follows: TGTGCCAGCAGCCCGGGACAGGCCTACTATGGCTACACCTTC.